The 8 T cell receptor beta chains reported below all come from one sample, sequenced in a study of blood T cell repertoires in COVID-19. Data came from immunoSEQ multiplex PCR; TCRdb stores just in-frame clones and leaves some out. The table lists approximately 210,000 clones, over 75% of them singletons. The sequenced sample was peripheral blood. These receptor sequences come from a human donor in a cohort sampled during active COVID-19.

The J gene is TRBJ2-7, the V gene TRBV3-1 (or the pseudogene TRBV3-2); perhaps TRBD1 as D (5 bases). V lost 7 bases, J lost 2 bases, and 15 bases lay in between. The CDR3 runs to 14 residues. CDR1 and CDR2 (germline): LGHDT, YNNKEL (reference sequence). CDR3 in amino acids: CASTDRKTAYEQYF. DNA for the CDR3: TGTGCCAGCACCGACAGAAAGACAGCCTACGAGCAGTACTTC.

About this clone: This same CDR3 is encoded by further DNA sequences in the sample. The chain is built from TRBV19 and TRBJ1-2; TRBD1 matches at 9 bases. This CDR3 spans 13 amino acids. J lost 6 bases, V lost 4 bases, and 3 bases had no gene match. Germline CDR1 is LNHDA and CDR2 is SQIVND (reference sequence). The CDR3 protein is CASSRDRVDGYTF. CDR3 DNA sequence: TGTGCCAGTAGTAGGGACAGGGTGGATGGCTACACCTTC.

This chain links TRBV6-2 or TRBV6-3 with TRBJ2-1, with TRBD2 identical over 10 bases. V shed 4 bases, J shed 3 bases, and the junction held 3 bases outside the gene matches. CDR1 MNHEY and CDR2 SVGEGT come from the germline V gene. The CDR3 loop spans 15 amino acids. In DNA form, the CDR3 reads TGTGCCAGCAGTTCGACTAGCGGGCACTACAATGAGCAGTTCTTC. Residues: CASSSTSGHYNEQFF.

J is TRBJ2-7 and V is TRBV7-2; the match to TRBD2 covers 11 bases. The trim removed 7 bases at V and 4 bases at J, leaving 9 bases unmatched. Germline CDR1 and CDR2: SGHTA and FQGNSA. The length of the CDR3 is 15 residues. The CDR3 DNA follows: TGTGCCAGCACTTCTGGGACTAGCGGCGGGTACGAGCAGTACTTC. Amino acids: CASTSGTSGGYEQYF.

Points on this clone: The identical CDR3 is also encoded by other nucleotide sequences in the sample. The V and J genes are TRBV30 and TRBJ2-7; 12 bases are a match to TRBD2. Trimming at V came to 4 bases and at J to 4 bases, leaving 2 bases not matched to a gene. The CDR3 runs 13 residues. Germline CDR1 and CDR2: GTSNPN and SVGIG (reference sequence). The DNA for the CDR3 is TGTGCCTGGACCGGACTAGCGGGGTACGAGCAGTACTTC. This codes for CAWTGLAGYEQYF.

CDR3 in DNA: TGCGCCAGCAGCTTGGACAGGGTGACCGGGGAGCTGTTTTTT. It yields the protein CASSLDRVTGELFF. The rearrangement uses TRBV5-1 and TRBJ2-2; D is perhaps TRBD1 (6 bases). CDR1 and CDR2 (germline): SGHRS, YFSETQ. This CDR3 contains 14 residues. V was clipped by 0 bases and J by 5 bases, with 8 bases between them.

In this sample, this clone turned up once. The chain recombines TRBV6-2 or TRBV6-3 with TRBJ1-2, with TRBD1 identical over 8 bases. Germline V CDR1 and CDR2: MNHEY, SVGEGT. The junction had 4 bases not matched to a gene; V was cut back by 6 bases and J by 7 bases. The CDR3 spans 12 residues. CDR3 nucleotides: TGTGCCAGCAGCGACGACAGGGGTGGCTACACCTTC. Translating it yields CASSDDRGGYTF.

V is TRBV7-3 and J is TRBJ2-7; the match to TRBD1 covers 8 bases. CDR3 length equals 15 residues. Unmatched junction bases numbered 4, after V lost 0 bases and J lost 3 bases. In germline, CDR1 is SGHTA, CDR2 FQGTGA. The CDR3 DNA follows: TGTGCCAGCAGCTTAACCAGGGGGCATTACTACGAGCAGTACTTC. As protein: CASSLTRGHYYEQYF.